This TCR beta chain is drawn from a study of T cells in Graves' hyperthyroidism and ophthalmopathy. Amplification yielded TCR beta CDR3 regions, with RNA transcripts as the source. Carried out on the TCR CDR3, a first-round RT-PCR used the HTBI primer set. Each CDR3 protein gets one entry after TCRdb re-called the multiplex PCR reads with MiXCR. The sample has a few hundred thousand distinct CDR3 sequences, 15% seen once. There are many counts of this clonotype. Germline V gene sequence: CDR1 LGHDT, CDR2 YNNKEL (reference sequence). Unmatched junction bases numbered 10, after V lost 0 bases and J lost 2 bases. The CDR3 consists of 19 residues. From 9 to 10 ml of fresh peripheral blood, PBMCs were isolated.

J is TRBJ2-1 and V is TRBV3-1, with 10 bases fitting TRBD2. Sequences were obtained from blood. The source is a woman aged 50 to 65 with Graves' hyperthyroidism that later progressed to Graves' ophthalmopathy. CDR3 sequence reads: CASSQDRASGRGPYNEQFF. CDR3 nucleotides: TGTGCCAGCAGCCAAGACAGGGCTAGCGGGAGAGGCCCCTACAATGAGCAGTTCTTC.